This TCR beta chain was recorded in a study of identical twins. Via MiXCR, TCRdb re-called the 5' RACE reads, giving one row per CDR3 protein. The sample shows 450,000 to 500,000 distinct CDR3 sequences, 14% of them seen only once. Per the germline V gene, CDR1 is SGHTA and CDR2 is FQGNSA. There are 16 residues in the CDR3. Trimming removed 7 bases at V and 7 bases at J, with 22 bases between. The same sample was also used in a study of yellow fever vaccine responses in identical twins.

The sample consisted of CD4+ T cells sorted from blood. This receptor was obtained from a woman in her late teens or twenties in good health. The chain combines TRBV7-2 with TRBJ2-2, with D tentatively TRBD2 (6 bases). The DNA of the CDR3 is TGTGCCAGCACCTCGCGGGGACCACGGAGTCACGGGGAGCTGTTTTTT. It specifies CASTSRGPRSHGELFF. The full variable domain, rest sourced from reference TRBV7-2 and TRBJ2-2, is GAGVSQSPSNKVTEKGKDVELRCDPISGHTALYWYRQSLGQGLEFLIYFQGNSAPDKSGLPSDRFSAERTGGSVSTLTIQRTQQEDSAVYLCASTSRGPRSHGELFFGEGSRLTVL.